Listed below are T cell receptor beta chains from one sample, sequenced in a study of cytomegalovirus exposure and HLA in healthy donors. Profiled with immunoSEQ multiplex PCR; TCRdb holds only in-frame clones, not every one. Of a few hundred thousand clones in the sample, more than 60% are singletons; the top ten hold about 0.2%. The sequenced material came from PBMCs. Source of these receptors: a girl aged 2 to 9 in good health and CMV-seronegative. CDR3s include the opening cysteine and the closing phenylalanine or tryptophan. Fields, in order: D gene, J gene, clone size, V gene, CDR3 DNA, CDR3 protein. A D gene is named only where the DNA matches it firmly. Clone size is given for some rows only: seen once, a few or many times, or a class if the clone is expanded.

d_gene: TRBD1
j_gene: TRBJ2-1
abundance: few
v_gene: TRBV14
CDR3nt: TGTGCCAGCAGCCCAGGGGGAGTGTACAATGAGCAGTTCTTC
CDR3aa: CASSPGGVYNEQFF

d_gene: -
j_gene: TRBJ1-2
abundance: -
v_gene: TRBV9
CDR3nt: TGTGCCAGCAGCGTAGTAACAGAAACTAACTATGGCTACACCTTC
CDR3aa: CASSVVTETNYGYTF

d_gene: TRBD1
j_gene: TRBJ1-5
abundance: -
v_gene: TRBV18
CDR3nt: TGTGCCAGCTCACCACCCGGACAGGGTGACAATCAGCCCCAGCATTTT
CDR3aa: CASSPPGQGDNQPQHF

d_gene: -
j_gene: TRBJ1-6
abundance: -
v_gene: TRBV5-1
CDR3nt: TGCGCCAGCAGCTCTAAAACCACTTCACCCCTCCACTTT
CDR3aa: CASSSKTTSPLHF

d_gene: -
j_gene: TRBJ1-3
abundance: -
v_gene: TRBV30
CDR3nt: TGTGCCTGGAGCAGGTCCTTCTCTGGAAACACCATATATTTT
CDR3aa: CAWSRSFSGNTIYF

d_gene: TRBD2
j_gene: TRBJ2-3
abundance: -
v_gene: TRBV9
CDR3nt: TGTGCCAGCTCTCGGGATAGCGGGGCCATTCGCACAGATACGCAGTATTTT
CDR3aa: CASSRDSGAIRTDTQYF

d_gene: -
j_gene: TRBJ2-1
abundance: -
v_gene: TRBV6-5
CDR3nt: TGTGCCAGCAGTATAAAGGGGAACGAGCAGTTCTTC
CDR3aa: CASSIKGNEQFF

d_gene: TRBD1
j_gene: TRBJ2-1
abundance: -
v_gene: TRBV5-4
CDR3nt: TGTGCCAGCAGCTTTGGGACAGGGGATGAGCAGTTCTTC
CDR3aa: CASSFGTGDEQFF

d_gene: -
j_gene: TRBJ2-7
abundance: -
v_gene: TRBV7-3
CDR3nt: TGTGCCAGCAGCTTGAGTGGGCGACCCTCCTACGAGCAGTACTTC
CDR3aa: CASSLSGRPSYEQYF

d_gene: -
j_gene: TRBJ1-1
abundance: -
v_gene: TRBV25-1
CDR3nt: TGTGCCACGCGTCTGAACACTGAAGCTTTCTTT
CDR3aa: CATRLNTEAFF

d_gene: -
j_gene: TRBJ2-7
abundance: once
v_gene: TRBV6-6
CDR3nt: TGTGCCAGCAGTCCCCCCTCGGGGGACGTCTCCTACGAGCAGTACTTC
CDR3aa: CASSPPSGDVSYEQYF

d_gene: -
j_gene: TRBJ1-2
abundance: -
v_gene: TRBV7-9
CDR3nt: TGTGCCAGCAGCTCCAACCCGCAGGGTTTCTATGGCTACACCTTC
CDR3aa: CASSSNPQGFYGYTF

d_gene: TRBD1
j_gene: TRBJ2-3
abundance: -
v_gene: TRBV6-1
CDR3nt: TGTGCCAGCAGTGAAGTGGGACAGGGTATCGCAGATACGCAGTATTTT
CDR3aa: CASSEVGQGIADTQYF

d_gene: -
j_gene: TRBJ1-1
abundance: few
v_gene: TRBV12-5
CDR3nt: TGTGCTAGTGGTTTGGGGGGACTTGAAGCTTTCTTT
CDR3aa: CASGLGGLEAFF

d_gene: -
j_gene: TRBJ1-1
abundance: once
v_gene: TRBV4-1
CDR3nt: TGCGCCAGCAGCCGACAAAGCCAGGGGTTTTCCGGTCAAACTGAAGCTTTCTTT
CDR3aa: CASSRQSQGFSGQTEAFF

d_gene: TRBD1
j_gene: TRBJ2-5
abundance: -
v_gene: TRBV5-4
CDR3nt: TGTGCCAGCAGCAACCGCGCGCACAGGGGGCTGTTAGAGACCCAGTACTTC
CDR3aa: CASSNRAHRGLLETQYF

d_gene: TRBD1
j_gene: TRBJ2-1
abundance: -
v_gene: TRBV5-1
CDR3nt: TGCGCCAGCAGCTTGGGACAGGGGGCTACTGAGCAGTTCTTC
CDR3aa: CASSLGQGATEQFF

d_gene: -
j_gene: TRBJ1-2
abundance: -
v_gene: TRBV6-1
CDR3nt: TGTGCCAGCAGTGAGTTCAGGGATAACTATGGCTACACCTTC
CDR3aa: CASSEFRDNYGYTF

d_gene: -
j_gene: TRBJ2-1
abundance: -
v_gene: TRBV4-2
CDR3nt: TGTGCCAGCAGCCAAGAAGTCGGACTCTCCTACAATGAGCAGTTCTTC
CDR3aa: CASSQEVGLSYNEQFF

d_gene: -
j_gene: TRBJ1-2
abundance: -
v_gene: TRBV19
CDR3nt: TGTGCCAGTTCACCCGCGGTCAGGGCAGAGGGCTACACCTTC
CDR3aa: CASSPAVRAEGYTF

d_gene: -
j_gene: TRBJ2-5
abundance: -
v_gene: TRBV5-1
CDR3nt: TGCGCCAGCAGCTTGGACGATTGGAGAGAGACCCAGTACTTC
CDR3aa: CASSLDDWRETQYF

d_gene: TRBD2
j_gene: TRBJ2-1
abundance: once
v_gene: TRBV4-1
CDR3nt: TGCGCCAGCAGCCAAGGGTTGCTAGCGGGAGCAAATGAGCAGTTCTTC
CDR3aa: CASSQGLLAGANEQFF

d_gene: TRBD1
j_gene: TRBJ2-7
abundance: -
v_gene: TRBV27
CDR3nt: TGTGCCAGCAGTTGGGGACAGGGACTCTACGAGCAGTACTTC
CDR3aa: CASSWGQGLYEQYF

d_gene: -
j_gene: TRBJ1-5
abundance: few
v_gene: TRBV5-6
CDR3nt: TGTGCCAGCAGCTTGTTAAGCGGGACAACCCAGCCCCAGCATTTT
CDR3aa: CASSLLSGTTQPQHF

d_gene: TRBD1
j_gene: TRBJ2-6
abundance: -
v_gene: TRBV7-9
CDR3nt: TGTGCCAGCAGCACCCGAGGGGGCGTCCCTGGGGCCAACGTCCTGACTTTC
CDR3aa: CASSTRGGVPGANVLTF

d_gene: -
j_gene: TRBJ1-1
abundance: -
v_gene: TRBV19
CDR3nt: TGTGCCAGCGGAGACACTGAAGCTTTCTTT
CDR3aa: CASGDTEAFF

d_gene: -
j_gene: TRBJ1-2
abundance: -
v_gene: TRBV5-6
CDR3nt: TGTGCCAGCAGCTTGGCGGGGGGCGCGGGGGGCTACACCTTC
CDR3aa: CASSLAGGAGGYTF

d_gene: -
j_gene: TRBJ2-3
abundance: -
v_gene: TRBV6-5
CDR3nt: TGTGCCAGCAGTTACACTGAGGAGGATACGCAGTATTTT
CDR3aa: CASSYTEEDTQYF

d_gene: TRBD2
j_gene: TRBJ2-4
abundance: -
v_gene: TRBV30
CDR3nt: TGTGCCTGGAGTGTACCCACTAGCGGCAAAAACATTCAGTACTTC
CDR3aa: CAWSVPTSGKNIQYF

d_gene: TRBD2
j_gene: TRBJ2-1
abundance: -
v_gene: TRBV2
CDR3nt: TGTGCCAGCAGAATACTAGCGGGAGGGAATAATGAGCAGTTCTTC
CDR3aa: CASRILAGGNNEQFF

d_gene: TRBD1
j_gene: TRBJ1-1
abundance: -
v_gene: TRBV2
CDR3nt: TGTGCCAGCCACACCGGACAGGCCTCTGAAGCTTTCTTT
CDR3aa: CASHTGQASEAFF

d_gene: -
j_gene: TRBJ1-1
abundance: few
v_gene: TRBV11-3
CDR3nt: TGTGCCAGCAGCCGAGGGGGTGAAGCTTTCTTT
CDR3aa: CASSRGGEAFF

d_gene: -
j_gene: TRBJ2-2
abundance: -
v_gene: TRBV6-5
CDR3nt: TGTGCCAGTAGGAAAGGGGGGGAGGGCACCGGGGAGCTGTTTTTT
CDR3aa: CASRKGGEGTGELFF

d_gene: -
j_gene: TRBJ2-3
abundance: -
v_gene: TRBV5-3
CDR3nt: TGTGCCAGAAGCTCGGACTTTTCTAGCACAGATACGCAGTATTTT
CDR3aa: CARSSDFSSTDTQYF

d_gene: TRBD2
j_gene: TRBJ2-7
abundance: -
v_gene: TRBV13
CDR3nt: TGTGCCAGCAGCTTAAGTGGCGGGAGCTCCTACGAGCAGTACTTC
CDR3aa: CASSLSGGSSYEQYF

d_gene: -
j_gene: TRBJ2-1
abundance: -
v_gene: TRBV4-2
CDR3nt: TGTGCCAGCAGCCAAGTCTGGGAGCGGGACAATGAGCAGTTCTTC
CDR3aa: CASSQVWERDNEQFF

d_gene: -
j_gene: TRBJ2-1
abundance: -
v_gene: TRBV6-5
CDR3nt: TGTGCCAGCAGTTACTCGACCTTTCCGGGGGGCAGAGAGCAGTTCTTC
CDR3aa: CASSYSTFPGGREQFF

d_gene: TRBD1
j_gene: TRBJ2-2
abundance: -
v_gene: TRBV7-3
CDR3nt: TGTGCCAGCAGCCGGGACAGGTTGACCGGGGAGCTGTTTTTT
CDR3aa: CASSRDRLTGELFF